The 13 T cell receptor beta chains in this list originate from one sample, sequenced in a study of cytomegalovirus exposure and HLA in healthy donors. The PCR employed 60 Vbeta primers together with 13 Jbeta primers. Clones were read by immunoSEQ multiplex PCR, and TCRdb kept only the in-frame ones, dropping some. The data include under 95,000 clones; the top ten clones carry about 0.61%. The sample consisted of PBMCs. These receptors originate from a man aged 50 to 60 in good health and CMV-seronegative.

This chain uses TRBV9 with TRBJ2-7; D unclear. Germline V gene sequence: CDR1 SGDLS, CDR2 YYNGEE. The CDR3 is 15 amino acids. Trimming left V 4 bases short and J 0 bases short, with 14 bases between. The CDR3 region is CASSPRFSGSYEQYF. CDR3 coding DNA: TGTGCCAGCAGCCCACGCTTTTCGGGCTCCTACGAGCAGTACTTC.

J is TRBJ1-5 and V is TRBV10-3; 9 nucleotides line up with TRBD1. The germline V gene has CDR1 ENHRY and CDR2 SYGVKD. This CDR3 has 16 amino acids. Unmatched junction bases numbered 10, after V lost 9 bases and J lost 1 base. The DNA of the CDR3 is TGTGCCATTGCACAGGGGGCTGACGGAAGCAATCAGCCCCAGCATTTT. Translating it yields CAIAQGADGSNQPQHF.

The chain carries TRBV15 and TRBJ1-5; D unresolved. This CDR3 is 14 amino acids long. Germline CDR1 is LNHNV and CDR2 is YYDKDF (reference sequence). Trimming cost V 0 bases and J 3 bases, with 6 bases left between them. The CDR3, as DNA: TGTGCCACCAGCAGAGACTACCACAATCAGCCCCAGCATTTT. Its translation is CATSRDYHNQPQHF.

The chain is built from TRBV2 and TRBJ2-7; TRBD1 agrees at 7 bases. CDR1 is SNHLY and CDR2 is FYNNEI in the germline V gene. The CDR3 is 14 residues long. V was clipped by 5 bases and J by 2 bases; unmatched bases: 6. CDR3: CASSWDSHPYEQYF. In nucleotides, the CDR3 is TGTGCCAGCAGTTGGGACAGCCATCCCTACGAGCAGTACTTC.

The chain joins TRBV5-1 to TRBJ2-7; the match to TRBD1 covers 8 bases. Germline V gene sequence: CDR1 SGHRS, CDR2 YFSETQ. V gave up 6 bases and J gave up 2 bases; unmatched junction bases: 7. This CDR3 comprises 14 residues. The CDR3 loop reads CASTSGTGPYEQYF. The CDR3 DNA is TGCGCCAGCACCTCCGGGACAGGACCCTACGAGCAGTACTTC.

This chain links TRBV7-9 with TRBJ1-1, with a weak D call TRBD1 (6 bases). The V and J ends lost 5 bases and 5 bases respectively, with 9 bases between them. Germline V gives CDR1 SEHNR, CDR2 FQNEAQ (reference sequence). CDR3 size: 12 residues. The CDR3: CASSPGTTEAFF. The CDR3 nucleotides are TGTGCCAGCAGCCCCGGGACAACTGAAGCTTTCTTT. Full variable domain (missing parts from reference TRBV7-9 and TRBJ1-1): DTGVSQNPRHKITKRGQNVTFRCDPISEHNRLYWYRQTLGQGPEFLTYFQNEAQLEKSRLLSDRFSAERPKGSFSTLEIQRTEQGDSAMYLCASSPGTTEAFFGQGTRLTVV.

The genes are TRBV7-3 and TRBJ2-3; 9 nucleotides align to TRBD2. Trimming cost V 2 bases and J 5 bases; bases outside gene matches: 5. Germline V lookup: CDR1 SGHTA, CDR2 FQGTGA. CDR3 size: 15 residues. Written as DNA, the CDR3 is TGTGCCAGCAGCTTAGCGGGGGGGCGGGGAGATACGCAGTATTTT. Amino acid sequence: CASSLAGGRGDTQYF.

The V gene is TRBV5-6, the J gene TRBJ2-7; 7 positions agree with TRBD1. J lost 8 bases, V lost 0 bases, and 14 bases had no gene match. The CDR3 extends over 16 amino acids. Germline CDR1 SGHDT, CDR2 YYEEEE. The CDR3, as DNA: TGTGCCAGCAGCTTGGTGAGGGCCGGGACAGCAAACAAGCAGTACTTC. It codes for CASSLVRAGTANKQYF.

This chain joins TRBV6-5 and TRBJ2-5, with 8 bases identical to TRBD1. The DNA end is more similar to TRBJ2-7, so the J call may be wrong. Per the germline V gene, CDR1 is MNHEY and CDR2 is SVGAGI. The CDR3 runs 14 residues. The chain's CDR3 is CASSTGTGTYEQYF. The CDR3, as DNA: TGTGCCAGCAGTACCGGGACAGGAACCTACGAGCAGTACTTC.

This chain uses TRBV30 with TRBJ2-7; the match to TRBD1 covers 10 bases. This CDR3 is 13 amino acids long. The germline gives CDR1 GTSNPN, CDR2 SVGIG (reference sequence). Trimming cost V 8 bases and J 7 bases; bases outside gene matches: 11. DNA of the CDR3: TGTGCCGGGGACAGGGGCCCTCCGGGAGAGCAGTACTTC. Its translation is CAGDRGPPGEQYF.

The gene calls are TRBV7-2 and TRBJ1-6; D might be TRBD1 (6 bases). The CDR3 runs to 15 residues. Trimming pared 4 bases from V and 7 bases from J, leaving 14 bases between. Per the germline V gene, CDR1 is SGHTA and CDR2 is FQGNSA. For the CDR3, the DNA is TGTGCCAGCAGCTCACTACAGGGAGCGAATTCACCCCTCCACTTT. It yields the protein CASSSLQGANSPLHF.

The chain joins TRBV10-2 to TRBJ2-7; 14 positions match TRBD2. Trimming cost V 10 bases and J 6 bases; bases outside gene matches: 5. This CDR3 region has 13 residues. The germline CDR1 and CDR2 sequences are WSHSY and SAAADI. The CDR3 coding sequence is TGCGCCACTCGACTAGCGGGGGGGCCCGAGCAGTACTTC. This translates into CATRLAGGPEQYF.

J is TRBJ2-2 and V is TRBV18, with D tentatively TRBD1 (5 bases). Germline CDR1 reads KGHSH; CDR2 reads LQKENI. V was cut by 4 bases and J by 4 bases, with 22 bases left in between. This CDR3 comprises 18 residues. The CDR3 sequence: CASSLFDQGPATTGELFF. Written as DNA, the CDR3 is TGTGCCAGCTCACTTTTCGACCAGGGTCCCGCTACCACCGGGGAGCTGTTTTTT.